This T cell receptor (beta chain) was recovered during a study of CD4 T cell repertoires in COVID-19. The wider study: CFSE-low cells expanded approximately 11 days with IL-2, then restimulated with other coronavirus spikes.

Data came from immunoSEQ multiplex PCR; TCRdb stores just in-frame clones and leaves some out. The sample gives 20,000 to 30,000 clones, about 93% of which show up once; about 0.66% is in the top ten. Overall study results and limits: Two or all three memory subsets shared several highly expanded SARS-CoV-2-reactive clonotypes. SARS-CoV and/or HKU1 spike cultures shared between 7 and 25% of SARS-CoV-2 clonotypes.

Trimming left V 1 base short and J 7 bases short, with 7 bases between. Germline lookup yields CDR1 SGHDN and CDR2 FVKESK. The CDR3 is 13 amino acids. This clone is a singleton in its sample. Its antigen is not identified. The memory T cells were sequenced right after ex vivo isolation, without culture. The material was circulating follicular helper CD4+ T cells (cTfh) from blood, obtained before the COVID-19 pandemic. J is TRBJ2-2 and V is TRBV14; no reliable D call. The origin of this receptor is a human donor who had COVID-19. Here the CDR3 reads CASSQVSSGELFF. The CDR3 DNA follows: TGTGCCAGCAGCCAAGTCTCCAGCGGGGAGCTGTTTTTT.